This T cell receptor (beta chain) was sequenced for a study of spatial heterogeneity in lung cancer. Study-level information: The mean occurrence of each unique TCR and UMI combination in raw reads exceeded eight.

This clonotype has ten or more counts. The time point denotes: sample taken at primary tumor resection. The authors sequenced whole RNA from tumor, nontumor lung or frozen PBMC without sorting. V trimming: 6 bases; J trimming: 1 base; junction bases outside the gene matches: 2. CDR1 is SNHLY and CDR2 is FYNNEI in the germline V gene. There are 14 residues in the CDR3. All TCR cDNA molecules were individually tagged with a unique molecular identifier. TCRdb reanalysed the 5' RACE reads using MiXCR and keeps one entry per CDR3 protein. Altogether roughly 39,000 distinct CDR3 sequences are present, 6.5% to 9.5% being singletons, with the ten largest covering 25% to 35%.

This receptor was taken from a male donor with early-stage non-small cell lung cancer. The specimen comprised PBMCs, sampled at surgery. This sequence joins TRBV2 and TRBJ1-5, with 8 bases lining up with TRBD1. CDR3 amino acids: CASRNRGSNQPQHF. The CDR3 nucleotides are TGTGCCAGCAGGAACAGGGGGAGCAATCAGCCCCAGCATTTT.